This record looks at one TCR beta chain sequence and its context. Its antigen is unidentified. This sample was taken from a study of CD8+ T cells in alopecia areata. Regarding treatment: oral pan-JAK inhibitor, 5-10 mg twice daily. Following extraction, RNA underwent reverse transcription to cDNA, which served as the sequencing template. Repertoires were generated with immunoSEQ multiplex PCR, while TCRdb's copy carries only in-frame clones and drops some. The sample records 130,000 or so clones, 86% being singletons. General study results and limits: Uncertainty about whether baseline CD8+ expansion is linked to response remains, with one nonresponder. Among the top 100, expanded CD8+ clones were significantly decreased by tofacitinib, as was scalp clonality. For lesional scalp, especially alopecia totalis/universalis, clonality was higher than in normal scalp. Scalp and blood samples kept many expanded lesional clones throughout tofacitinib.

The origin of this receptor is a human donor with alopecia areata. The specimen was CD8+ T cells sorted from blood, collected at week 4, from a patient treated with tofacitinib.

In DNA form, the CDR3 reads TGCAGCGTTGAACTAGCGAGCTCCTACGAGCAGTACTTC. This codes for CSVELASSYEQYF. V is TRBV29-1 and J is TRBJ2-7; weak D call: TRBD2 (6 bases). Trimming shortened V by 2 bases and J by 0 bases, and 8 bases separated the two germline ends. The CDR3 consists of 13 residues. Per the germline V gene, CDR1 is SQVTM and CDR2 is ANQGSEA.